A single sample is the source of the 31 T cell receptor beta chains below, sequenced in a study of T cell responses to AZD1222 COVID-19 vaccine. TCRdb keeps only in-frame clones here, not all; method: immunoSEQ multiplex PCR. This table holds over 75,000 clones, around 88% found once. Sequencing was performed on peripheral blood, taken 28 days after the second AZD1222 dose. These receptors were taken from an adult who received the AZD1222 COVID-19 vaccine.

This chain joins TRBV4-3 and TRBJ1-1; a possible D gene is TRBD1 (5 bases). The CDR3 covers 15 residues. V was pared by 0 bases and J by 6 bases, with 14 bases between. Germline V gives CDR1 LGHNA, CDR2 YSLEER. The chain's CDR3 is CASSQDAGARAEAFF. CDR3 bases: TGCGCCAGCAGCCAAGATGCCGGGGCGCGCGCTGAAGCTTTCTTT.

This clone was picked up one time. The chain carries TRBV7-9 and TRBJ2-7; 11 nucleotides line up with TRBD1. After removal of 3 bases from V and 1 base from J, the junction contained 5 bases not matched to a gene. Germline loops: CDR1 SEHNR, CDR2 FQNEAQ (reference sequence). This CDR3 spans 16 amino acids. The CDR3 DNA follows: TGTGCCAGCAGCTTGATTGGACAGGGGGCATCCTACGAGCAGTACTTC. It codes for CASSLIGQGASYEQYF.

The chain carries TRBV24-1 and TRBJ1-5; 11 nucleotides align to TRBD1. Trimming removed 2 bases from V and 3 bases from J; junction bases left unmatched: 8. The germline V gene has CDR1 KGHDR and CDR2 SFDVKD. This CDR3 is 18 amino acids long. CDR3 residues: CATSDSRTGGASNQPQHF. The CDR3 coding sequence is TGTGCCACCAGTGATTCTAGGACAGGGGGCGCTTCCAATCAGCCCCAGCATTTT.

This chain links TRBV21-1 with TRBJ1-5; the tabulated D call, TRBD1, remains unverified against the DNA. TRBV21-1 is shown as a pseudogene. CDR3 size: 15 residues. Here the CDR3 reads CASSKVTDSNQPQHF. The CDR3 bases are TGTGCCAGCAGCAAAGTAACAGATAGCAATCAGCCCCAGCATTTT.

The V gene is TRBV18, the J gene TRBJ2-1; D is possibly TRBD2 (6 bases). The V end was cut by 0 bases, the J end by 6 bases, with 15 bases between. Germline V gene data show CDR1 as KGHSH and CDR2 as LQKENI. CDR3 length: 16 amino acids. In DNA, the CDR3 is TGTGCCAGCTCACCACCAACCCGGCAGGGAGGCAATGAGCAGTTCTTC. This sequence encodes CASSPPTRQGGNEQFF.

The chain uses TRBV4-3 and TRBJ2-1, with 9 bases fitting TRBD2. This CDR3 region has 18 residues. The V and J ends lost 0 bases and 9 bases, in that order; junction bases with no gene match: 15. Germline-derived CDR1 and CDR2 are LGHNA and YSLEER. Written as DNA, the CDR3 is TGCGCCAGCAGCCAAGATCGTCTCTCTAGCGGGACATTCTTTGAGCAGTTCTTC. Translation: CASSQDRLSSGTFFEQFF.

J is TRBJ2-2 and V is TRBV6-2 or TRBV6-3, with 8 bases that match TRBD1. Looked up from germline, CDR1 is MNHEY and CDR2 is SVGEGT. The CDR3 spans 19 residues. The junction had 15 bases not matched to a gene; V was cut back by 2 bases and J by 4 bases. The CDR3 region has the DNA TGTGCCAGCAGTTACGAGTGGAGACAGGGGCCTTCTGGCACCGGGGAGCTGTTTTTT. Translation: CASSYEWRQGPSGTGELFF.

This rearrangement joins TRBV3-1 (or the pseudogene TRBV3-2) to TRBJ2-3; 14 positions match TRBD2. V dropped 4 bases and J dropped 0; count of bases not matched to a gene: 6. The CDR3 runs to 18 residues. Germline V gene data show CDR1 as LGHDT and CDR2 as YNNKEL (reference sequence). In DNA form, the CDR3 reads TGTGCCAGCAGCCTAGGACTAGCGGGGGGTACTAGCACAGATACGCAGTATTTT. Translating it yields CASSLGLAGGTSTDTQYF.

The J gene is TRBJ1-5, the V gene TRBV9; perhaps TRBD1 as D (6 bases). V lost 1 base to trimming and J lost 6 bases, with 14 bases between them. The CDR3 is 15 residues long. Germline CDR1 SGDLS, CDR2 YYNGEE. The CDR3 loop reads CASSVTGQGGQPQHF. Written as DNA, the CDR3 is TGTGCCAGCAGCGTAACGGGACAAGGAGGTCAGCCCCAGCATTTT.

J is TRBJ1-1 and V is TRBV11-3, with 7 bases matching TRBD1. The CDR3 extends over 16 amino acids. V was clipped by 1 base and J by 6 bases; unmatched bases: 11. The germline V gene has CDR1 SGHNT and CDR2 YENEEA. The CDR3 loop is CASSLGPDRTGPEAFF. The CDR3 DNA reads as TGTGCCAGCAGCTTAGGCCCGGACAGGACAGGCCCTGAAGCTTTCTTT.

The genes are TRBV19 and TRBJ2-1; TRBD1 might be the D (6 bases). Trimming pared 7 bases from V and 4 bases from J, leaving 11 bases between. This CDR3 is built from 13 residues. The germline CDR1 and CDR2 sequences are LNHDA and SQIVND (reference sequence). The CDR3 here is CASNLQGYNEQFF. The CDR3, as DNA: TGTGCCAGTAATTTGCAGGGGTACAATGAGCAGTTCTTC.

The rearrangement links TRBV10-3 to TRBJ1-2; TRBD1 matches 8 bases. V gave up 2 bases and J gave up 4 bases; unmatched junction bases: 3. The germline CDR1 and CDR2 sequences are ENHRY and SYGVKD. This CDR3 contains 14 residues. The CDR3 nucleotides read TGTGCCATCAGTGAGGCTGACAGGGGCTATGGCTACACCTTC. Translating it yields CAISEADRGYGYTF.

The chain recombines TRBV2 with TRBJ2-5, with 10 nucleotides matching TRBD2. The CDR3 is made up of 15 amino acids. CDR1 and CDR2 from the germline V gene are SNHLY and FYNNEI. The junction had 9 bases not matched to a gene; V was cut back by 6 bases and J by 5 bases. CDR3 residues: CASRAAGGPGETQYF. The DNA for the CDR3 is TGTGCCAGCAGGGCAGCGGGGGGGCCGGGTGAGACCCAGTACTTC.

V and J are TRBV6-2 or TRBV6-3 and TRBJ1-1; D gene unclear. Looked up from germline, CDR1 is MNHEY and CDR2 is SVGEGT. The CDR3 runs to 12 residues. Trimming cost V 4 bases and J 8 bases, with 11 bases left between them. CDR3 protein: CASSLGLAEAFF. The DNA for the CDR3 is TGTGCCAGCAGTTTAGGACTGGCCGAAGCTTTCTTT.

This chain uses TRBV18 with TRBJ2-5, with D unresolved. The CDR3 is 12 amino acids. Germline-derived CDR1 and CDR2 are KGHSH and LQKENI. V was shortened by 5 bases and J by 0 bases, with 4 bases between the two germline ends. The CDR3 nucleotides are TGTGCCAGCTCAGAGTACCAAGAGACCCAGTACTTC. It specifies CASSEYQETQYF. The full variable domain, its missing parts supplied by reference TRBV18 and TRBJ2-5, is NAGVMQNPRHLVRRRGQEARLRCSPMKGHSHVYWYRQLPEEGLKFMVYLQKENIIDESGMPKERFSAEFPKEGPSILRIQQVVRGDSAAYFCASSEYQETQYFGPGTRLLVL.

CDR3 in amino acids: CAISESGRGNTGELFF. CDR3 coding DNA: TGTGCCATCAGTGAGTCCGGGCGGGGGAACACCGGGGAGCTGTTTTTT. The gene calls are TRBV10-3 and TRBJ2-2, with D perhaps matching TRBD2 (6 bases). CDR3 length: 16 residues. The V end was cut by 0 bases, the J end by 1 base, with 9 bases between. Germline lookup yields CDR1 ENHRY and CDR2 SYGVKD.

The genes are TRBV7-8 and TRBJ1-2, with D hard to call. V was trimmed by 2 bases and J by 0 bases, leaving 7 bases between them. Germline values: CDR1 SGHVS, CDR2 FQNEAQ. This CDR3 contains 14 residues. Here the CDR3 reads CASSLTSANYGYTF. The DNA of the CDR3 is TGTGCCAGCAGCTTAACTTCTGCTAACTATGGCTACACCTTC.

The J gene is TRBJ2-5, the V gene TRBV27, with D perhaps given as TRBD1 or TRBD2 (5 bases each). In germline, CDR1 is MNHEY, CDR2 SMNVEV (reference sequence). The CDR3 runs 15 residues. The V end lost 3 bases, the J end lost 5 bases, and 16 bases lay between the germline ends. The CDR3 nucleotides read TGTGCCAGCAGTTTGTCGGGGCAGGGTCCCGAGACCCAGTACTTC. Its translation: CASSLSGQGPETQYF.

The rearrangement links TRBV9 to TRBJ2-5; tentatively, D is TRBD2 (7 bases). V shed 2 bases and J shed 1 base, with 21 bases lying between them. The CDR3 extends over 18 amino acids. Germline CDR1 is SGDLS and CDR2 is YYNGEE. DNA of the CDR3: TGTGCCAGCAGCGTCCTGCCCGGCGGACGGGGGGCCCAAGAGACCCAGTACTTC. Amino acids: CASSVLPGGRGAQETQYF.

The chain recombines TRBV7-8 with TRBJ2-2, with D possibly called TRBD1 or TRBD2 (6 bases each). Looked up from germline, CDR1 is SGHVS and CDR2 is FQNEAQ. Trimming removed 6 bases from V and 0 bases from J, with 14 bases in between. The CDR3 spans 16 residues. This CDR3 reads CASSNRGHANTGELFF. In nucleotides, the CDR3 is TGTGCCAGCAGTAACCGGGGGCACGCGAACACCGGGGAGCTGTTTTTT. Based on the CDR3 plus reference TRBV7-8 and TRBJ2-2, the full variable domain is GAGVSQSPRYKVAKRGQDVALRCDPISGHVSLFWYQQALGQGPEFLTYFQNEAQLDKSGLPSDRFFAERPEGSVSTLKIQRTQQEDSAVYLCASSNRGHANTGELFFGEGSRLTVL.

V and J are TRBV7-8 and TRBJ2-2, with D possibly being TRBD1 or TRBD2 (7 bases each). The CDR3 length is 16 residues. From germline, CDR1 is SGHVS and CDR2 FQNEAQ. Trimming stripped 5 bases from V and 9 bases from J, with 22 bases between. CDR3 region: CASSPVARGGMRELFF. DNA of the CDR3: TGTGCCAGCAGCCCTGTCGCCAGGGGGGGAATGAGGGAGCTGTTTTTT.

The J gene is TRBJ2-7, the V gene TRBV6-5; D not resolved. Germline V gene sequence: CDR1 MNHEY, CDR2 SVGAGI. CDR3 length: 14 amino acids. Trimming pared 4 bases from V and 3 bases from J, leaving 13 bases between. CDR3 coding DNA: TGTGCCAGCAGTTTGTCGCAGTTTGACTACGAGCAGTACTTC. Its translation is CASSLSQFDYEQYF.

The V and J genes are TRBV10-3 and TRBJ2-5; unclear D gene. CDR1 and CDR2 (germline): ENHRY, SYGVKD. This CDR3 comprises 12 residues. Trimming pared 6 bases from V and 4 bases from J, leaving 9 bases between. The CDR3 nucleotides read TGTGCCATCAGCCGGGTGGGAGAGACCCAGTACTTC. Amino acids: CAISRVGETQYF.

V is TRBV12-3 or TRBV12-4 and J is TRBJ1-1; the D is unclear. This CDR3 contains 13 residues. The ends were cut back, 2 bases at V and 5 bases at J, with 9 bases in the middle. The CDR3 reads CASSLWRQTEAFF. CDR3 in DNA: TGTGCCAGCAGTTTATGGCGGCAGACTGAAGCTTTCTTT.

The chain couples TRBV6-5 to TRBJ1-4; 10 bases match TRBD1. The V and J ends lost 5 bases and 6 bases, in that order; junction bases with no gene match: 6. The CDR3 sequence is 15 residues long. Germline lookup yields CDR1 MNHEY and CDR2 SVGAGI. The CDR3 region has the DNA TGTGCCAGCAGTATATCGACAGGGGGCTATGAAAAACTGTTTTTT. It yields the protein CASSISTGGYEKLFF.

The chain has TRBV7-6 and TRBJ2-3; a weak D match, TRBD1 (6 bases). Trimming left V 1 base short and J 1 base short, with 15 bases between. This CDR3 is built from 17 residues. Germline-derived CDR1 and CDR2 are SGHVS and FNYEAQ. CDR3 bases: TGTGCCAGCAGCTTAGGCGAAGGACAGCGCCGCACAGATACGCAGTATTTT. Residues: CASSLGEGQRRTDTQYF.

The chain recombines TRBV7-6 with TRBJ2-2; the match to TRBD2 covers 9 bases. The trim removed 0 bases at V and 6 bases at J, leaving 5 bases unmatched. The CDR3 has 16 amino acids. Germline V lookup: CDR1 SGHVS, CDR2 FNYEAQ. CDR3 in amino acids: CASSLAGLASAGELFF. For the CDR3, the DNA is TGTGCCAGCAGCTTAGCGGGACTAGCAAGCGCCGGGGAGCTGTTTTTT.

This clone appeared a single time. The V call is TRBV5-6, the J call TRBJ2-7; D possibly corresponds to TRBD2 (5 bases). This CDR3 has 13 amino acids. V shed 4 bases and J shed 2 bases, with 10 bases lying between them. Germline CDR1 SGHDT, CDR2 YYEEEE. The CDR3 region is CASSPLATYEQYF. CDR3 in DNA: TGTGCCAGCAGCCCCCTAGCAACCTACGAGCAGTACTTC.

The chain uses TRBV5-8 and TRBJ1-6; possible D gene TRBD1, 5 bases. The CDR3 consists of 14 residues. Trimming cost V 4 bases and J 5 bases, with 10 bases left between them. Germline-derived CDR1 and CDR2 are SGHTS and YDEGEE. The DNA of the CDR3 is TGTGCCAGCAGCCCCGGGACGAATAATTCACCCCTCCACTTT. As protein: CASSPGTNNSPLHF. The whole variable domain, filled in from reference TRBV5-8 and TRBJ1-6, reads EAGVTQSPTHLIKTRGQQATLRCSPISGHTSVYWYQQALGLGLQFLLWYDEGEERNRGNFPPRFSGRQFPNYSSELNVNALELEDSALYLCASSPGTNNSPLHFGNGTRLTVT.

The chain uses TRBV2 and TRBJ1-1, with TRBD1 as a possible D gene (6 bases). V gave up 3 bases and J gave up 5 bases, with 13 bases separating them. CDR1 SNHLY and CDR2 FYNNEI come from the germline V gene. The CDR3 sequence is 14 residues long. In DNA, the CDR3 is TGTGCCAGCAGTGACAGGACAGAGGGGACTGAAGCTTTCTTT. Translating gives CASSDRTEGTEAFF. The variable domain in full, completed from reference TRBV2 and TRBJ1-1, reads EPEVTQTPSHQVTQMGQEVILRCVPISNHLYFYWYRQILGQKVEFLVSFYNNEISEKSEIFDDQFSVERPDGSNFTLKIRSTKLEDSAMYFCASSDRTEGTEAFFGQGTRLTVV.

This clone showed up just once. The V gene is TRBV9, the J gene TRBJ2-7; TRBD1 aligns across 8 bases. This CDR3 comprises 15 residues. The germline V gene has CDR1 SGDLS and CDR2 YYNGEE. With 4 bases clipped from V and 6 bases from J, the junction kept 12 bases outside the gene matches. This chain's CDR3 is CASSPGGEGWGEQYF. The CDR3 DNA is TGTGCCAGCAGCCCAGGGGGCGAGGGGTGGGGCGAGCAGTACTTC. The full variable domain, rest sourced from reference TRBV9 and TRBJ2-7, is DSGVTQTPKHLITATGQRVTLRCSPRSGDLSVYWYQQSLDQGLQFLIQYYNGEERAKGNILERFSAQQFPDLHSELNLSSLELGDSALYFCASSPGGEGWGEQYFGPGTRLTVT.